Presented here are 8 T cell receptor beta chains from one specimen sequenced in a study of blood T cell repertoires in COVID-19. Profiling relied on immunoSEQ multiplex PCR, and the TCRdb table lists in-frame clones only, not all of them. The sample includes over 30,000 clones, around 90% seen only once; the top ten take 9.8%. Specimen: peripheral blood. The origin of the receptors is a human donor in a cohort sampled during active COVID-19.

This sequence joins TRBV30 and TRBJ1-6, with D maybe TRBD1 (5 bases). The CDR3 extends over 13 amino acids. Trimming left V 5 bases short and J 8 bases short, with 13 bases between. Per the germline V gene, CDR1 is GTSNPN and CDR2 is SVGIG (reference sequence). The CDR3: CAWQTVPDSPLHF. The CDR3 nucleotides are TGTGCCTGGCAGACAGTACCCGATTCACCCCTCCACTTT. The whole variable domain, remainder taken from reference TRBV30 and TRBJ1-6, is SQTIHQWPATLVQPVGSPLSLECTVEGTSNPNLYWYRQAAGRGLQLLFYSVGIGQISSEVPQNLSASRPQDRQFILSSKKLLLSDSGFYLCAWQTVPDSPLHFGNGTRLTVT.

This clone was picked up one time. The V call is TRBV5-5, the J call TRBJ2-2; no reliable D call. This CDR3 has 13 amino acids. The V gene's germline CDR1 is SGHKS and CDR2 YYEKEE (reference sequence). V dropped 2 bases and J dropped 7 bases, with 9 bases sitting between them. In nucleotides, the CDR3 is TGTGCCAGCAGCTTAATAGTTGGCGGGGAGCTGTTTTTT. Its translation is CASSLIVGGELFF.

The chain joins TRBV3-1 (or the pseudogene TRBV3-2) to TRBJ1-3; D call uncertain. The germline CDR1 and CDR2 sequences are LGHDT and YNNKEL (reference sequence). The V gene lost 4 bases and the J gene lost 0 bases, with 7 bases spanning the gap. CDR3 size: 14 residues. For the CDR3, the DNA is TGTGCCAGCAGCCGCGGCTCCTCTGGAAACACCATATATTTT. Protein sequence: CASSRGSSGNTIYF.

The chain employs TRBV30 and TRBJ2-5, with a possible D match to TRBD2 (5 bases). Germline loops: CDR1 GTSNPN, CDR2 SVGIG (reference sequence). This CDR3 contains 14 residues. V dropped 3 bases and J dropped 1 base, with 12 bases sitting between them. CDR3 amino acids: CAWRYRTLQETQYF. Here the CDR3 DNA reads TGTGCCTGGAGATATAGGACTCTCCAAGAGACCCAGTACTTC.

The gene calls are TRBV7-9 and TRBJ1-2; 7 bases fit TRBD1. The CDR3 covers 12 residues. Germline V gives CDR1 SEHNR, CDR2 FQNEAQ (reference sequence). J lost 6 bases, V lost 5 bases, and 3 bases had no gene match. In DNA form, the CDR3 reads TGTGCCAGCAGCCGAGACAGGGATGGCTACACCTTC. It is translated as CASSRDRDGYTF.

V usage is TRBV14 and J usage is TRBJ1-2; D is unresolved. Trimming pared 6 bases from V and 0 bases from J, leaving 11 bases between. CDR3 length: 14 residues. Germline V gives CDR1 SGHDN, CDR2 FVKESK. The CDR3 coding sequence is TGTGCCAGCAGTCGCCGGGAGACTAACTATGGCTACACCTTC. Amino acids: CASSRRETNYGYTF.

The chain recombines TRBV6-2 or TRBV6-3 with TRBJ2-5; 8 bases align to TRBD2. The CDR3 totals 16 residues. After removal of 6 bases from V and 1 base from J, the junction contained 10 bases not matched to a gene. CDR1 and CDR2 from the germline V gene are MNHEY and SVGEGT. CDR3 sequence reads: CASSTTAAGGQETQYF. Here the CDR3 DNA reads TGTGCCAGCAGCACAACGGCGGCGGGGGGCCAAGAGACCCAGTACTTC.

This chain joins TRBV29-1 and TRBJ1-1; possible D gene TRBD1, 5 bases. CDR1 is SQVTM and CDR2 is ANQGSEA in the germline V gene. The CDR3 contains 12 residues. V lost 7 bases and J 1 base, leaving 10 bases between the germline ends. CDR3 coding DNA: TGCAGCGCTGCAACAGGGAACACTGAAGCTTTCTTT. This gives the protein CSAATGNTEAFF.